This T cell receptor beta chain was profiled in a study of blood T cells in healthy people across ages. Whole-study results and caveats: Diversity figures derived from one million T cells were judged to underestimate the true value. Roughly linear age-related decline in beta diversity appeared, significant by age around 40.

V lost 2 bases to trimming and J lost 8 bases, with 15 bases between them. Germline V lookup: CDR1 DFQATT, CDR2 SNEGSKA (reference sequence). The CDR3 runs 13 residues. This clonotype was found a few times. Its antigen is unknown. A second PCR of roughly 7 to 11 cycles used a sample-barcoded 5' primer and a J-beta primer mix. Tags on each cDNA molecule came from a template-switch adaptor with 12 random nucleotides. Using its own MiXCR run on the 5' RACE reads, TCRdb lists one record per CDR3 protein. The sample shows 1.5 million to 2 million distinct CDR3 sequences, around half of them seen only once. The sequence derives from a woman aged 40 to 55 in good health. The specimen was blood. The V and J genes are TRBV20-1 and TRBJ1-1, with D hard to call. The CDR3 nucleotides read TGCAGTGCTAGAATCTCGAGGGCGGGGGAAGCTTTCTTT. Its protein product is CSARISRAGEAFF.